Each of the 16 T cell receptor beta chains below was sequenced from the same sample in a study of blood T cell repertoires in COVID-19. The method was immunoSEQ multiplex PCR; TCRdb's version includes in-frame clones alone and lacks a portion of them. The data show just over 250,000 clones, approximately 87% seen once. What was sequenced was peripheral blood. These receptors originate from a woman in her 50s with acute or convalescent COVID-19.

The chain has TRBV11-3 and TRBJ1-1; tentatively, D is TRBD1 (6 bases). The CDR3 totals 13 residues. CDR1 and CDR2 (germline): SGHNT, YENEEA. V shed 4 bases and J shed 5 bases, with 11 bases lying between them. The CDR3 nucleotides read TGTGCCAGCAGCTCCACAGGGTCGACTGAAGCTTTCTTT. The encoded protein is CASSSTGSTEAFF.

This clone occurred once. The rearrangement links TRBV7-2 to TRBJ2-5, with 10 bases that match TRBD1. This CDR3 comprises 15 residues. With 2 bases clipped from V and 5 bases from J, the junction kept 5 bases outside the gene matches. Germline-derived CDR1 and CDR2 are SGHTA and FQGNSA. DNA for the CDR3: TGTGCCAGCAGCTTAATGGGACAGGGGAGGGAGACCCAGTACTTC. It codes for CASSLMGQGRETQYF. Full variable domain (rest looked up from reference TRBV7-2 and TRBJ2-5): GAGVSQSPSNKVTEKGKDVELRCDPISGHTALYWYRQSLGQGLEFLIYFQGNSAPDKSGLPSDRFSAERTGGSVSTLTIQRTQQEDSAVYLCASSLMGQGRETQYFGPGTRLLVL.

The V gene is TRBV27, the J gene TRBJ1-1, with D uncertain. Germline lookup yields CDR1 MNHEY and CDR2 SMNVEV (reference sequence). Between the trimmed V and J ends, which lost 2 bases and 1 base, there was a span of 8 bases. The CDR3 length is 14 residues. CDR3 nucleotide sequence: TGTGCCAGCAGTTTAGAACTCCAGAACACTGAAGCTTTCTTT. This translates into CASSLELQNTEAFF.

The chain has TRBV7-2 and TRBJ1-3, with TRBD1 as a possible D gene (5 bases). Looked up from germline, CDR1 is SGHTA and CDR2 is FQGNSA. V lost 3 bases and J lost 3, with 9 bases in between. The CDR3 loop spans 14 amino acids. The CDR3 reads CASSLKGNGNTIYF. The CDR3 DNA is TGTGCCAGCAGCTTGAAGGGGAATGGAAACACCATATATTTT.

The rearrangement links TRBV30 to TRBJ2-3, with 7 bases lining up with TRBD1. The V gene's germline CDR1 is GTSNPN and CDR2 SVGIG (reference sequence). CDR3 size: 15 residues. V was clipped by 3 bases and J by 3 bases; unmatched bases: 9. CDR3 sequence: CAWRKQGSGTDTQYF. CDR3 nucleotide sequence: TGTGCCTGGAGAAAACAGGGGTCTGGGACAGATACGCAGTATTTT.

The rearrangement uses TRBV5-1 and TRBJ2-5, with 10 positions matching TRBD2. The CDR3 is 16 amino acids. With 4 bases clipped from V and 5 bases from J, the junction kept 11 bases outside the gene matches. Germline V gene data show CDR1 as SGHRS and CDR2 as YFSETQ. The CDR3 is CASSPRTSGQGETQYF. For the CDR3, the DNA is TGCGCCAGCAGCCCGAGGACTAGCGGCCAGGGGGAGACCCAGTACTTC.

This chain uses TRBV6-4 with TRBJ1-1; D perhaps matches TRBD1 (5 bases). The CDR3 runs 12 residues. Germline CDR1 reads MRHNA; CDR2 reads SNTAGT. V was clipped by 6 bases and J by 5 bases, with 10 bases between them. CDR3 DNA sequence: TGTGCCAGCAGAGGGGTTGGGACTGAAGCTTTCTTT. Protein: CASRGVGTEAFF.

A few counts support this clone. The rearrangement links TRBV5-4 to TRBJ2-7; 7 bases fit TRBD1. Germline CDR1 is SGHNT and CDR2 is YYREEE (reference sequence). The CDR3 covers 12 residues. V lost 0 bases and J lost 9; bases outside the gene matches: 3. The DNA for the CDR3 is TGTGCCAGCAGCTTGGGGACAGGCAGGCAGTACTTC. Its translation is CASSLGTGRQYF.

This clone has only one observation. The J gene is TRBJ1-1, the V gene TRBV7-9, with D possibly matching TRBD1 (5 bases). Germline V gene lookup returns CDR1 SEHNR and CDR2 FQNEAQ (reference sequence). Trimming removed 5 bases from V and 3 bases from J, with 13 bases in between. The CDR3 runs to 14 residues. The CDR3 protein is CASSPARVYTEAFF. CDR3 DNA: TGTGCCAGCAGCCCCGCCAGGGTCTACACTGAAGCTTTCTTT.

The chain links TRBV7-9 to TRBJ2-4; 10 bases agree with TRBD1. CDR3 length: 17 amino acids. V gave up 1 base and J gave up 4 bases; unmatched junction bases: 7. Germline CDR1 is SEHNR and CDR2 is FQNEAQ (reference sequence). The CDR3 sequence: CASSLGMTGGTKNIQYF. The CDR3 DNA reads TGTGCCAGCAGCTTAGGAATGACAGGGGGCACGAAAAACATTCAGTACTTC.

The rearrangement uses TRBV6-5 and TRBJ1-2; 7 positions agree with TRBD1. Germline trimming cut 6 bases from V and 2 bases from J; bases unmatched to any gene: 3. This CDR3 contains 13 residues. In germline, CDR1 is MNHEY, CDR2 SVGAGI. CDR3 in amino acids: CASSLDRNYGYTF. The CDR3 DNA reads TGTGCCAGCAGCCTGGACAGGAACTATGGCTACACCTTC.

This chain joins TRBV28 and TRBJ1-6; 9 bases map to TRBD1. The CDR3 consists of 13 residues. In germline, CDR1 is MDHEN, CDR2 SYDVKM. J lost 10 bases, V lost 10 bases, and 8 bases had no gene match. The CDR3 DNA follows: TGTGCCACCCAACAGGGGGCGAGATCACCCCTCCACTTT. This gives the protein CATQQGARSPLHF. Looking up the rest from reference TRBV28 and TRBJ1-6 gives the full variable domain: DVKVTQSSRYLVKRTGEKVFLECVQDMDHENMFWYRQDPGLGLRLIYFSYDVKMKEKGDIPEGYSVSREKKERFSLILESASTNQTSMYLCATQQGARSPLHFGNGTRLTVT.

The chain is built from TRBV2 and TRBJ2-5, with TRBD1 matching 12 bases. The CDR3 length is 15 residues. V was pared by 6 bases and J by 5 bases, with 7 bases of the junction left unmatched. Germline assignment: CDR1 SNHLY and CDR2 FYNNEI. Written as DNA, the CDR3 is TGTGCCAGCAGCCCCGGGACAGGGGGCTTGGAGACCCAGTACTTC. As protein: CASSPGTGGLETQYF.

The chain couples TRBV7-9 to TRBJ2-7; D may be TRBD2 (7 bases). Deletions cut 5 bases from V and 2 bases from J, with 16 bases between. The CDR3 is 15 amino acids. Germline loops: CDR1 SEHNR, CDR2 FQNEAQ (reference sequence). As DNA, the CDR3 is TGTGCCAGCAGCCTAGGGGGGAGGGCCACCTACGAGCAGTACTTC. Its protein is CASSLGGRATYEQYF.

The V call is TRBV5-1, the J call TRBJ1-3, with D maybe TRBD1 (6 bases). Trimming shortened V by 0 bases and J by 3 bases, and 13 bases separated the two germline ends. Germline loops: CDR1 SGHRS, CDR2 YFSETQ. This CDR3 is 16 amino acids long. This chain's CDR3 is CASSLATGILGNTIYF. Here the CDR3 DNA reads TGCGCCAGCAGCTTGGCCACAGGGATCCTTGGAAACACCATATATTTT.

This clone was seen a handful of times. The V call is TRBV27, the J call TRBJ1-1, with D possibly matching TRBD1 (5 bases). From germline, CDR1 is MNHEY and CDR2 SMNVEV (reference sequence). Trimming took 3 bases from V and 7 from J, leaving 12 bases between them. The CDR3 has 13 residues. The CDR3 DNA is TGTGCCAGCAGTTTCTCGGGGGTGAGTGAAGCTTTCTTT. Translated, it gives CASSFSGVSEAFF.